In this sample, the clone carrying this TCR beta chain turned up a few times. The antigen is not known. Sequenced by immunoSEQ multiplex PCR; TCRdb stores in-frame clones only, minus some. The sample records 60,000 to 80,000 clones, more than 65% being singletons. Blood sampling was done at baseline, cycle 4 day 1, and cycle 7 day 1. The germline V gene has CDR1 SEHNR and CDR2 FQNEAQ (reference sequence). The V and J ends lost 5 bases and 8 bases respectively, with 12 bases between them. The CDR3 consists of 13 residues. This specimen comes from a study of OX40 agonist ivuxolimab in advanced cancers. Study-wide results and limits: Among expanded peripheral T cells, antigen specificity went undetermined.

The sample here was CD4+ or CD8+ T cells sorted from blood, taken in a trial of the OX40 agonist ivuxolimab. V gene TRBV7-9 combines with J gene TRBJ1-4; D might be TRBD1 (6 bases). The clonotype originates from an adult with an advanced solid tumor such as melanoma, head and neck, liver or kidney cancer. CDR3 sequence (DNA): TGTGCCAGCAGCCTATATACAGGGGAAAAACTGTTTTTT. Its protein is CASSLYTGEKLFF.